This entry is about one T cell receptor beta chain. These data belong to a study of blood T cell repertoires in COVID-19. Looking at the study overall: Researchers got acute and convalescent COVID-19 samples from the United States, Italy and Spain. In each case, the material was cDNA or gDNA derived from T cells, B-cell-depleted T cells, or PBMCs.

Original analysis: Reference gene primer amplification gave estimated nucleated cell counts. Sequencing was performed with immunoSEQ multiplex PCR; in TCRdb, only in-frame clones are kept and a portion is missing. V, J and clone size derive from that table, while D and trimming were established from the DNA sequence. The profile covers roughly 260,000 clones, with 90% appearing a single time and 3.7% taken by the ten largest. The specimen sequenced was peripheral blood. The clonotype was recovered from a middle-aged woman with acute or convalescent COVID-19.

The CDR3 nucleotides read TGTGCCAGCTCACCGACCCGACAGGGGGACTCTGCAGAAGCTTTCTTT. It translates to CASSPTRQGDSAEAFF. This chain uses TRBV18 with TRBJ1-1; 9 nucleotides match TRBD1. This CDR3 spans 16 amino acids. J gave up 8 bases and V 3 bases, and 13 bases lay outside the gene matches. Germline V gene data show CDR1 as KGHSH and CDR2 as LQKENI.